This TCR beta chain was identified in a study of shared clonotypes between healthy human individuals. Here immunoSEQ multiplex PCR was the method, and the copy in TCRdb shows in-frame clones only, minus some. The table lists some 2,100,000 clones, almost 96% of them singletons. Per germline, CDR1 SGHVS and CDR2 FNYEAQ. The V gene lost 5 bases and the J gene lost 8 bases, with 13 bases spanning the gap. The CDR3 is 14 amino acids. There were no recent acute infections or vaccinations among the donors, who were healthy HIV-negative adults. The receptor's source is a man in his late teens or twenties in good health. The sequenced material came from naive CD4+ T cells sorted from blood. Subset meaning: CD45RA+ positively selected. The chain has TRBV7-6 and TRBJ1-6; tentative D call: TRBD1 (6 bases). CDR3 in DNA: TGTGCCAGCAGCCGAGGGACAAGGGATTCACCCCTCCACTTT. This gives the protein CASSRGTRDSPLHF.